The present T cell receptor beta chain was sequenced within a study of a mutant IDH1 vaccine in newly diagnosed glioma. The wider study: Vaccinations, eight in total, occurred in weeks 1, 3, 5, 7, 11, 15, 19, 23. Vaccination followed radiotherapy alone by 4-6 weeks, or accompanied temozolomide cycles. Pretreatment consisted of radiotherapy, temozolomide, or both, with most receiving both. General study points: It seemed that pseudoprogression was not linked to changes in the top peripheral T cell clonotypes.

V lost 5 bases and J 4 bases, leaving 6 bases between the germline ends. The CDR3 runs 12 residues. Germline V lookup: CDR1 MNHEY, CDR2 SVGAGI. On this clone itself: The target antigen is unknown.

The time point here: week 5, during vaccination. Mutant IDH1 20-mer peptide, at 300 ug, made up each vaccine dose, with topical imiquimod. The data were produced by immunoSEQ multiplex PCR, yet TCRdb's version contains in-frame clones alone and is incomplete. The data show over 50,000 clones, approximately 82% seen once. The receptor's source is a man aged 25-45 years with glioma. The material sequenced was PBMCs, taken from a glioma patient whose treatment included an IDH1 peptide vaccine. The chain links TRBV6-5 to TRBJ1-3, with D hard to call. The CDR3 coding sequence is TGTGCCAGCAGTACCCCCGGAAACACCATATATTTT. Translated: CASSTPGNTIYF.